The clone carrying this T cell receptor beta chain was found a few times. Its specificity is not known. Reliance was placed on clinical symptoms, serum thyroxine, TRAb, thyroid ultrasound and orbital computed tomography for diagnosis. V shed 7 bases and J shed 1 base, with 11 bases lying between them. This CDR3 has 14 residues. CDR1 and CDR2 from the germline V gene are SGHRS and YFSETQ. The record originates from a study of Graves' ophthalmopathy and Graves' hyperthyroidism. Using RNA transcripts, the TCR beta CDR3 regions were amplified. Second-round multiplex PCR came after first-round RT-PCR with HTBI primers. MiXCR, run by TCRdb on the multiplex PCR reads, gives a single entry per CDR3 protein. In the table there are hundreds of thousands of distinct CDR3 sequences, 45% of which are singletons. Study-wide results and caveats: A 13-signature model separated ophthalmopathy from stable hyperthyroidism, around 88% sensitivity, approximately 84% specificity.

The clonotype was recovered from an adult man with Graves' ophthalmopathy. The sequenced material came from peripheral blood. The chain carries TRBV5-1 and TRBJ2-2; D not certain. The CDR3 DNA follows: TGCGCCAGCTCACTCCCGTTGAACACCGGGGAGCTGTTTTTT. Translated, it gives CASSLPLNTGELFF. The whole variable domain, filled in from reference TRBV5-1 and TRBJ2-2, reads KAGVTQTPRYLIKTRGQQVTLSCSPISGHRSVSWYQQTPGQGLQFLFEYFSETQRNKGNFPGRFSGRQFSNSRSEMNVSTLELGDSALYLCASSLPLNTGELFFGEGSRLTVL.